This is a list of T cell receptor beta chains from one sample in a study of blood T cell repertoires in COVID-19. Clones were read by immunoSEQ multiplex PCR, and TCRdb kept only the in-frame ones, dropping some. Among 200,000 to 250,000 clones listed, about 88% were seen once. Sample: peripheral blood. These TCRs come from a man between 50 and 59 years old who had recovered from COVID-19. Each CDR3 is given with its conserved first and last residue. Each record gives: J gene, V gene, D gene, clone size, CDR3 DNA, CDR3 protein. A D gene is named only where the DNA matches it firmly. Only some rows state a clone size, as once, few, many or a class for expanded clones.

j_gene: TRBJ1-5
v_gene: TRBV27
d_gene: -
abundance: -
CDR3nt: TGTGCCAGCAGTTTATCGGGCCTCAGCAATCAGCCCCAGCATTTT
CDR3aa: CASSLSGLSNQPQHF

j_gene: TRBJ2-1
v_gene: TRBV20-1
d_gene: TRBD2
abundance: -
CDR3nt: TGCAGTGCTAGTGGGGGCGAACTAGCGGGAGCCTTGGTCTCGGGGAATGAGCAGTTCTTC
CDR3aa: CSASGGELAGALVSGNEQFF

j_gene: TRBJ1-1
v_gene: TRBV7-9
d_gene: TRBD1
abundance: -
CDR3nt: TGTGCCAGCAGCCTCAGTCAGGGGGGCACTGAAGCTTTCTTT
CDR3aa: CASSLSQGGTEAFF

j_gene: TRBJ2-7
v_gene: TRBV9
d_gene: TRBD2
abundance: -
CDR3nt: TGTGCCAGCAGCGTAGAGGGGACTAGCGGCTCCTACGAGCAGTACTTC
CDR3aa: CASSVEGTSGSYEQYF

j_gene: TRBJ2-2
v_gene: TRBV4-1
d_gene: TRBD2
abundance: few
CDR3nt: TGCGCCAGCAGCCAAGCTCTAGCGGGAGTGAGCACCGGGGAGCTGTTTTTT
CDR3aa: CASSQALAGVSTGELFF

j_gene: TRBJ2-7
v_gene: TRBV11-2
d_gene: -
abundance: once
CDR3nt: TGTGCCAGCAGCCTAGCGACAGGGTATTACTCCTACGAGCAGTACTTC
CDR3aa: CASSLATGYYSYEQYF

j_gene: TRBJ2-2
v_gene: TRBV5-5
d_gene: TRBD1
abundance: -
CDR3nt: TGTGCCAGCAGCGGAACTTCAGGGGGCATCGGGGAGCTGTTTTTT
CDR3aa: CASSGTSGGIGELFF

j_gene: TRBJ1-2
v_gene: TRBV18
d_gene: -
abundance: once
CDR3nt: TGTGCCAGCTCATCGACGACAGAGTATGGCTACACCTTC
CDR3aa: CASSSTTEYGYTF

j_gene: TRBJ2-7
v_gene: TRBV12-3/TRBV12-4
d_gene: TRBD1
abundance: once
CDR3nt: TGTGCCAGCAGCGACAGGGGCTACGAGCAGTACTTC
CDR3aa: CASSDRGYEQYF

j_gene: TRBJ2-3
v_gene: TRBV9
d_gene: TRBD1
abundance: -
CDR3nt: TGTGCCAGCAGCGCACGGGACAGGGGCACAGATACGCAGTATTTT
CDR3aa: CASSARDRGTDTQYF

j_gene: TRBJ2-3
v_gene: TRBV29-1
d_gene: TRBD1
abundance: -
CDR3nt: TGCAGTCATGGACAGGGTCAGGGCACAGATACGCAGTATTTT
CDR3aa: CSHGQGQGTDTQYF

j_gene: TRBJ2-3
v_gene: TRBV10-2
d_gene: -
abundance: -
CDR3nt: TGCGCCAGCAGTGAGGGCAGGGGGGCCGCAGATACGCAGTATTTT
CDR3aa: CASSEGRGAADTQYF

j_gene: TRBJ2-3
v_gene: TRBV2
d_gene: -
abundance: -
CDR3nt: TGTGCCAGCAGTCCCTACGGGAGTTGGGCCGATACGCAGTATTTT
CDR3aa: CASSPYGSWADTQYF

j_gene: TRBJ2-7
v_gene: TRBV6-5
d_gene: TRBD2
abundance: -
CDR3nt: TGTGCCAGCAGAAAAAGCGGGAGTCACTACGAGCAGTACTTC
CDR3aa: CASRKSGSHYEQYF

j_gene: TRBJ2-2
v_gene: TRBV7-9
d_gene: TRBD1
abundance: -
CDR3nt: TGTGCCAGCAGCAGGCAGGGGGCACTTAACACCGGGGAGCTGTTTTTT
CDR3aa: CASSRQGALNTGELFF

j_gene: TRBJ2-5
v_gene: TRBV14
d_gene: -
abundance: -
CDR3nt: TGTGCCAGCAGCCCACTTGGTGCAGAGACCCAGTACTTC
CDR3aa: CASSPLGAETQYF

j_gene: TRBJ2-5
v_gene: TRBV7-2
d_gene: -
abundance: -
CDR3nt: TGTGCCAGCAGCTTAGGTGGCGGGACCCAGTACTTC
CDR3aa: CASSLGGGTQYF

j_gene: TRBJ2-7
v_gene: TRBV10-2
d_gene: TRBD2
abundance: -
CDR3nt: TGCGCCAGCAATATAGCGGGACGAGCCTACGAGCAGTACTTC
CDR3aa: CASNIAGRAYEQYF

j_gene: TRBJ1-5
v_gene: TRBV6-5
d_gene: TRBD1
abundance: -
CDR3nt: TGTGCCAGCAGTTTTGACAGGGCGAATCAGCCCCAGCATTTT
CDR3aa: CASSFDRANQPQHF

j_gene: TRBJ2-3
v_gene: TRBV4-1
d_gene: TRBD2
abundance: -
CDR3nt: TGCGCCAGCAGCCAAGACTATCTAGCGGGAGCGACAGATACGCAGTATTTT
CDR3aa: CASSQDYLAGATDTQYF

j_gene: TRBJ1-4
v_gene: TRBV7-9
d_gene: -
abundance: -
CDR3nt: TGTGCCAGCAGCTTTTTACAGTGGGGGGATCTGTTTTTT
CDR3aa: CASSFLQWGDLFF

j_gene: TRBJ2-2
v_gene: TRBV5-4
d_gene: -
abundance: -
CDR3nt: TGTGCCAGCAGCCCCCCCGCGACCGGGGAGCTGTTTTTT
CDR3aa: CASSPPATGELFF

j_gene: TRBJ1-4
v_gene: TRBV2
d_gene: -
abundance: few
CDR3nt: TGTGCCAGCACCCGGCAGGGCTTTGAAAAACTGTTTTTT
CDR3aa: CASTRQGFEKLFF

j_gene: TRBJ2-7
v_gene: TRBV28
d_gene: TRBD1
abundance: -
CDR3nt: TGTGCCAGCAGTTCTCCCGGACAGGGGTCCTACGAGCAGTACTTC
CDR3aa: CASSSPGQGSYEQYF

j_gene: TRBJ2-5
v_gene: TRBV2
d_gene: -
abundance: -
CDR3nt: TGTGCCAGCAGCGCGGAGCAGGGGCACCAAGAGACCCAGTACTTC
CDR3aa: CASSAEQGHQETQYF

j_gene: TRBJ2-1
v_gene: TRBV10-2
d_gene: TRBD2
abundance: -
CDR3nt: TGCGCCAGCCTGGCGGGAGTAGCCTACAATGAGCAGTTCTTC
CDR3aa: CASLAGVAYNEQFF

j_gene: TRBJ1-5
v_gene: TRBV24-1
d_gene: TRBD1
abundance: -
CDR3nt: TGTGCCACCAGTGCCAAGACAGGGACCCTTAATCAGCCCCAGCATTTT
CDR3aa: CATSAKTGTLNQPQHF

j_gene: TRBJ2-3
v_gene: TRBV6-5
d_gene: -
abundance: -
CDR3nt: TGTGCCTCAAACCCGGGACTGTACTCAGATACGCAGTATTTT
CDR3aa: CASNPGLYSDTQYF

j_gene: TRBJ2-7
v_gene: TRBV4-2
d_gene: TRBD2
abundance: -
CDR3nt: TGTGCCAGCAGCCAACAAAGTAGCGGGAACTCCTACGAGCAGTACTTC
CDR3aa: CASSQQSSGNSYEQYF

j_gene: TRBJ1-6
v_gene: TRBV4-1
d_gene: TRBD1
abundance: -
CDR3nt: TGCGCCAGCAGCCAAGTTGACAGGGAAGGATCACCCCTCCACTTT
CDR3aa: CASSQVDREGSPLHF

j_gene: TRBJ1-6
v_gene: TRBV6-5
d_gene: -
abundance: once
CDR3nt: TGTGCCGCCACCCTAGATAGGTCACCCCTCCACTTT
CDR3aa: CAATLDRSPLHF

j_gene: TRBJ2-7
v_gene: TRBV28
d_gene: TRBD2
abundance: once
CDR3nt: TGTGCCAGCAGTTTAGCTCCCCCAGCGGGAGGGCGCGAGCAGTACTTC
CDR3aa: CASSLAPPAGGREQYF

j_gene: TRBJ2-1
v_gene: TRBV4-1
d_gene: TRBD2
abundance: -
CDR3nt: TGCGCCAGCAGCCAAGACCCAAGGACTAGCGGCCGCAATGAGCAGTTCTTC
CDR3aa: CASSQDPRTSGRNEQFF

j_gene: TRBJ2-7
v_gene: TRBV5-1
d_gene: -
abundance: -
CDR3nt: TGCGCCAGCAGCTTGGTGCCGGGGGTCGAGCAGTACTTC
CDR3aa: CASSLVPGVEQYF

j_gene: TRBJ2-7
v_gene: TRBV10-3
d_gene: -
abundance: -
CDR3nt: TGTGCCATCAGTGGAGGGGCAGGGGACACCTACGAGCAGTACTTC
CDR3aa: CAISGGAGDTYEQYF

j_gene: TRBJ2-3
v_gene: TRBV28
d_gene: TRBD2
abundance: once
CDR3nt: TGTGCCAGCAGTTTAAGAGGGACTAGCCTCACAGATACGCAGTATTTT
CDR3aa: CASSLRGTSLTDTQYF

j_gene: TRBJ2-5
v_gene: TRBV7-6
d_gene: -
abundance: once
CDR3nt: TGTGCCAGCAGCTTATTTTTTGCTGCGGGGGCTCAGGAGACCCAGTACTTC
CDR3aa: CASSLFFAAGAQETQYF

j_gene: TRBJ2-2
v_gene: TRBV11-2
d_gene: TRBD2
abundance: -
CDR3nt: TGTGCCAGCAGCCTTAGACTAGCGGGGGACACCGGGGAGCTGTTTTTT
CDR3aa: CASSLRLAGDTGELFF

j_gene: TRBJ1-2
v_gene: TRBV5-6
d_gene: -
abundance: -
CDR3nt: TGTGCCAGCAGCCCGAGGACAAGAAACTATGGCTACACCTTC
CDR3aa: CASSPRTRNYGYTF

j_gene: TRBJ1-3
v_gene: TRBV28
d_gene: TRBD1
abundance: -
CDR3nt: TGTGCCAGCACCTTGACAGGGAGCAACACCATATATTTT
CDR3aa: CASTLTGSNTIYF

j_gene: TRBJ2-6
v_gene: TRBV28
d_gene: TRBD1
abundance: -
CDR3nt: TGTGCCAGCAGTTCACCGGGACAGCCCTCTGGGGCCAACGTCCTGACTTTC
CDR3aa: CASSSPGQPSGANVLTF

j_gene: TRBJ2-3
v_gene: TRBV7-2
d_gene: -
abundance: -
CDR3nt: TGTGCCAGCAGCACAGGGTTAACAGATACGCAGTATTTT
CDR3aa: CASSTGLTDTQYF

j_gene: TRBJ1-1
v_gene: TRBV7-9
d_gene: -
abundance: -
CDR3nt: TGTGCCAGCAGCTTAGCGTTAGGTAGCTTTGAAGCTTTCTTT
CDR3aa: CASSLALGSFEAFF

j_gene: TRBJ2-7
v_gene: TRBV7-9
d_gene: -
abundance: once
CDR3nt: TGTGCCAGCAGCTCCCCCGGGGAGCAGTACTTC
CDR3aa: CASSSPGEQYF

j_gene: TRBJ2-1
v_gene: TRBV19
d_gene: TRBD2
abundance: -
CDR3nt: TGTGCCAGTAGTAGTGGAACTAGCGGGTACAATGAGCAGTTCTTC
CDR3aa: CASSSGTSGYNEQFF

j_gene: TRBJ1-2
v_gene: TRBV27
d_gene: -
abundance: -
CDR3nt: TGTGCCAGCAGGGCTACCAGGACAAACTATGGCTACACCTTC
CDR3aa: CASRATRTNYGYTF

j_gene: TRBJ1-2
v_gene: TRBV25-1
d_gene: -
abundance: -
CDR3nt: TGTGCCAGCAGTGAAGTCGGGAGGCAGGGATATGGCTACACCTTC
CDR3aa: CASSEVGRQGYGYTF

j_gene: TRBJ2-5
v_gene: TRBV7-2
d_gene: TRBD1
abundance: -
CDR3nt: TGTGCCAGCAGCCGCAACAGGGGGCAGGAGACCCAGTACTTC
CDR3aa: CASSRNRGQETQYF

j_gene: TRBJ2-3
v_gene: TRBV5-1
d_gene: TRBD2
abundance: -
CDR3nt: TGCGCCAGCAGCTTGGACACGGGGGGAGGTCAAGATACGCAGTATTTT
CDR3aa: CASSLDTGGGQDTQYF

j_gene: TRBJ1-2
v_gene: TRBV28
d_gene: -
abundance: once
CDR3nt: TGTGCCAGCAGTTCCACACCAGGGAACTATGGCTACACCTTC
CDR3aa: CASSSTPGNYGYTF

j_gene: TRBJ1-4
v_gene: TRBV19
d_gene: -
abundance: -
CDR3nt: TGTGCCAGTAGTGACACAGCGGGCTATAATGAAAAACTGTTTTTT
CDR3aa: CASSDTAGYNEKLFF

j_gene: TRBJ1-1
v_gene: TRBV4-1
d_gene: -
abundance: -
CDR3nt: TGCGCCAGCAGCCAGGAGAGCTCTGAAGCTTTCTTT
CDR3aa: CASSQESSEAFF

j_gene: TRBJ2-5
v_gene: TRBV7-8
d_gene: TRBD2
abundance: -
CDR3nt: TGTGCCAGCAGCCACCCCCTGAGGAGCGGGAGTAGTTGGGGGACCCAGTACTTC
CDR3aa: CASSHPLRSGSSWGTQYF

j_gene: TRBJ1-3
v_gene: TRBV10-1
d_gene: TRBD1
abundance: once
CDR3nt: TGCGCCAGCAGTGACCGGACAGGGCAAGGAAACACCATATATTTT
CDR3aa: CASSDRTGQGNTIYF

j_gene: TRBJ1-5
v_gene: TRBV6-4
d_gene: TRBD1
abundance: -
CDR3nt: TGTGCCAGCGAAACCCTACTAGACAGGGTTAGCAATCAGCCCCAGCATTTT
CDR3aa: CASETLLDRVSNQPQHF

j_gene: TRBJ2-7
v_gene: TRBV20-1
d_gene: -
abundance: -
CDR3nt: TGCAGTGCTAGTCCTAGTACGGTAGTCTCCTACGAGCAGTACTTC
CDR3aa: CSASPSTVVSYEQYF

j_gene: TRBJ2-7
v_gene: TRBV11-2
d_gene: TRBD1
abundance: -
CDR3nt: TGTGCCAGCAGCAGTGGACAGGGGGGTCCCTACGAGCAGTACTTC
CDR3aa: CASSSGQGGPYEQYF

j_gene: TRBJ2-5
v_gene: TRBV5-1
d_gene: -
abundance: -
CDR3nt: TGCGCCAGCAGCGCATTCCAGGGTTCTCGTGAGACCCAGTACTTC
CDR3aa: CASSAFQGSRETQYF